Listed below are T cell receptor beta chains from one sample, sequenced in a study of OX40 agonist ivuxolimab in advanced cancers. Profiling relied on immunoSEQ multiplex PCR, and the TCRdb table lists in-frame clones only, not all of them. The table lists tens of thousands of clones, roughly four fifths of them singletons, with about 20% in the top ten. Sequenced here: CD4+ or CD8+ T cells sorted from blood, sampled in a trial of the OX40 agonist ivuxolimab. The receptors were sampled from an adult with an advanced solid tumor such as melanoma, head and neck, liver or kidney cancer. Both conserved end residues are part of each CDR3. Each record gives: D gene, J gene, V gene, clone size, CDR3 DNA, CDR3 protein. The D gene is left open where the match is weak. Some rows mark clone size as missing; the rest say once, few, many or name a class of expanded clone.

d_call: -
j_call: TRBJ2-7
v_call: TRBV6-5
clone_size: -
cdr3_nt: TGTGCCAGCAGTTACTCGGTTCAGGGGTCCTACGAGCAGTACTTC
cdr3_aa: CASSYSVQGSYEQYF

d_call: TRBD1
j_call: TRBJ2-7
v_call: TRBV19
clone_size: -
cdr3_nt: TGTGCCAGTAGTATCCGGACAGGGCAAGATCCCTACGAGCAGTACTTC
cdr3_aa: CASSIRTGQDPYEQYF

d_call: -
j_call: TRBJ2-7
v_call: TRBV4-3
clone_size: -
cdr3_nt: TGCGCCAGCAGCCAAGAGGTCGGGAGACCCTACGAGCAGTACTTC
cdr3_aa: CASSQEVGRPYEQYF

d_call: TRBD1
j_call: TRBJ1-2
v_call: TRBV28
clone_size: -
cdr3_nt: TGTGCCAGCACCCTACTGGACAGGGGTAACTATGGCTACACCTTC
cdr3_aa: CASTLLDRGNYGYTF

d_call: -
j_call: TRBJ1-2
v_call: TRBV4-1
clone_size: -
cdr3_nt: TGCGCCAGCAGCTCCATTGGTTGGGGCTATGGCTACACCTTC
cdr3_aa: CASSSIGWGYGYTF

d_call: -
j_call: TRBJ2-7
v_call: TRBV4-1
clone_size: -
cdr3_nt: TGCGCCAGCAGCCAAGATCATGCGGGATACGAGCAGTACTTC
cdr3_aa: CASSQDHAGYEQYF

d_call: TRBD1
j_call: TRBJ1-3
v_call: TRBV10-3
clone_size: -
cdr3_nt: TGTGCCAGCCGACAGGGACGCTCTGGAAACACCATATATTTT
cdr3_aa: CASRQGRSGNTIYF

d_call: TRBD2
j_call: TRBJ2-1
v_call: TRBV29-1
clone_size: -
cdr3_nt: TGCAGCGTCCGGACTAGCGGGAGGTACAATGAGCAGTTCTTC
cdr3_aa: CSVRTSGRYNEQFF

d_call: -
j_call: TRBJ2-3
v_call: TRBV15
clone_size: -
cdr3_nt: TGTGCCACCAGCACCCCCGGGGCAGATACGCAGTATTTT
cdr3_aa: CATSTPGADTQYF

d_call: -
j_call: TRBJ2-5
v_call: TRBV2
clone_size: -
cdr3_nt: TGTGCCAGCACAAGCCCCCCAGGGACCCAGTACTTC
cdr3_aa: CASTSPPGTQYF

d_call: -
j_call: TRBJ2-2
v_call: TRBV7-9
clone_size: -
cdr3_nt: TGTGCCAGCAGCCAATGGGCCGGGGAGCTGTTTTTT
cdr3_aa: CASSQWAGELFF

d_call: TRBD1
j_call: TRBJ1-3
v_call: TRBV5-6
clone_size: once
cdr3_nt: TGTGCCAGCAGCAAAGGACAGGGATCAACTGGAAACACCATATATTTT
cdr3_aa: CASSKGQGSTGNTIYF

d_call: TRBD2
j_call: TRBJ2-3
v_call: TRBV28
clone_size: -
cdr3_nt: TGTGCCAGCAGTCGCGGGGTCGGAATAGGGCTAGCGGGAGTATATGGGCAGTATTTT
cdr3_aa: CASSRGVGIGLAGVYGQYF

d_call: TRBD2
j_call: TRBJ2-7
v_call: TRBV6-4
clone_size: -
cdr3_nt: TGTGCCACCCCGACTAGCGGGAGGCCAAGCTCCTACGAGCAGTACTTC
cdr3_aa: CATPTSGRPSSYEQYF

d_call: -
j_call: TRBJ2-5
v_call: TRBV5-6
clone_size: once
cdr3_nt: TGTGCCAGCAGCTTGGCGGGCACTGGAGAGACCCAGTACTTC
cdr3_aa: CASSLAGTGETQYF

d_call: -
j_call: TRBJ2-5
v_call: TRBV5-8
clone_size: once
cdr3_nt: TGTGCCAGCAGCTTGCTACAGATTACGGACTTC
cdr3_aa: CASSLLQITDF

d_call: -
j_call: TRBJ2-7
v_call: TRBV4-3
clone_size: once
cdr3_nt: TGCGCCAGCAGCCAAGGGAGCTCCACCTACGAGCAGTACTTC
cdr3_aa: CASSQGSSTYEQYF

d_call: -
j_call: TRBJ1-2
v_call: TRBV7-2
clone_size: -
cdr3_nt: TGTGCCAGCAGCCACAGTAACTATGGCTACACCTTC
cdr3_aa: CASSHSNYGYTF

d_call: -
j_call: TRBJ1-4
v_call: TRBV5-1
clone_size: once
cdr3_nt: TGCGCCAGCAGCGAGCAGGGTGCTAATGAAAAACTGTTTTTT
cdr3_aa: CASSEQGANEKLFF

d_call: -
j_call: TRBJ2-5
v_call: TRBV12-5
clone_size: -
cdr3_nt: TGTGCTAGTGGACTCAACCCGGAGACCCAGTACTTC
cdr3_aa: CASGLNPETQYF

d_call: TRBD1
j_call: TRBJ1-2
v_call: TRBV28
clone_size: once
cdr3_nt: TGTGCCAGCAGTTCAGGGGGGGGCGGTTCGTTTGGCTACACCTTC
cdr3_aa: CASSSGGGGSFGYTF

d_call: -
j_call: TRBJ2-7
v_call: TRBV10-2
clone_size: -
cdr3_nt: TGCGCCAGCATGGGGGCAGCTATAGAGTACGAGCAGTACTTC
cdr3_aa: CASMGAAIEYEQYF

d_call: -
j_call: TRBJ2-2
v_call: TRBV28
clone_size: few
cdr3_nt: TGTGCCAGCAGCTACCTTAGCACCGGGGAGCTGTTTTTT
cdr3_aa: CASSYLSTGELFF

d_call: -
j_call: TRBJ1-6
v_call: TRBV7-6
clone_size: -
cdr3_nt: TGTGCCACCCGGGACGGTGTTAATTCACCCCTCCACTTT
cdr3_aa: CATRDGVNSPLHF

d_call: TRBD1
j_call: TRBJ1-6
v_call: TRBV6-6
clone_size: few
cdr3_nt: TGTGCCAGCGGCACGAGGGGGCTTATGAAGAATTCACCCCTCCACTTT
cdr3_aa: CASGTRGLMKNSPLHF

d_call: -
j_call: TRBJ2-1
v_call: TRBV9
clone_size: -
cdr3_nt: TGTGCCAGCAGCGTAGGTCAGATGGGGGACAATGAGCAGTTCTTC
cdr3_aa: CASSVGQMGDNEQFF

d_call: -
j_call: TRBJ2-1
v_call: TRBV2
clone_size: -
cdr3_nt: TGTGCCAGGAAAACAGGGTTTCATGAGCAGTTCTTC
cdr3_aa: CARKTGFHEQFF

d_call: -
j_call: TRBJ1-1
v_call: TRBV28
clone_size: few
cdr3_nt: TGTGCCAGCAGTTTGCAACGAAACACTGAAGCTTTCTTT
cdr3_aa: CASSLQRNTEAFF

d_call: TRBD1
j_call: TRBJ1-5
v_call: TRBV18
clone_size: few
cdr3_nt: TGTGCCAGCTCACCGGGACAGCATCAGCCCCAGCATTTT
cdr3_aa: CASSPGQHQPQHF

d_call: TRBD1
j_call: TRBJ2-1
v_call: TRBV5-1
clone_size: -
cdr3_nt: TGCGCCAGCAGCTTTTTCCAGGGGGCAGGTGAGCAGTTCTTC
cdr3_aa: CASSFFQGAGEQFF

d_call: -
j_call: TRBJ2-1
v_call: TRBV4-3
clone_size: -
cdr3_nt: TGCGCCAGCAGCCAAGTGGGGCGGCAGTTCTTC
cdr3_aa: CASSQVGRQFF

d_call: -
j_call: TRBJ2-7
v_call: TRBV28
clone_size: -
cdr3_nt: TGTGCCAGCAGTTTAGGGGGAGATGCCTACGAGCAGTACTTC
cdr3_aa: CASSLGGDAYEQYF

d_call: -
j_call: TRBJ2-2
v_call: TRBV18
clone_size: -
cdr3_nt: TGTGCCAGCTCACCACAAGGGAACACCGGGGAGCTGTTTTTT
cdr3_aa: CASSPQGNTGELFF

d_call: -
j_call: TRBJ2-3
v_call: TRBV5-1
clone_size: -
cdr3_nt: TGCGCCAGCATCGGGGGCCAAACTAGCACAGATACGCAGTATTTT
cdr3_aa: CASIGGQTSTDTQYF

d_call: TRBD1
j_call: TRBJ1-2
v_call: TRBV6-1
clone_size: -
cdr3_nt: TGTGCCAGCAGTGAGGGACAGCAATCATCCGACACCTTC
cdr3_aa: CASSEGQQSSDTF

d_call: TRBD1
j_call: TRBJ1-2
v_call: TRBV27
clone_size: medium-sized
cdr3_nt: TGTGCCAGCAGCCGCGGGGCACAGGGGAGAGATGGCTACACCTTC
cdr3_aa: CASSRGAQGRDGYTF

d_call: TRBD2
j_call: TRBJ2-1
v_call: TRBV7-8
clone_size: -
cdr3_nt: TGTGCCAGCGCGTACCCGCGGGGGGGACGGACCTACAATGAGCAGTTCTTC
cdr3_aa: CASAYPRGGRTYNEQFF

d_call: -
j_call: TRBJ1-1
v_call: TRBV11-2
clone_size: -
cdr3_nt: TGTGCCAGCCGAAGTAGTACTGAAGCTTTCTTT
cdr3_aa: CASRSSTEAFF

d_call: -
j_call: TRBJ2-1
v_call: TRBV9
clone_size: -
cdr3_nt: TGTGCCAGCAGCGTAGGGGCAGGCTTGTACAATGAGCAGTTCTTC
cdr3_aa: CASSVGAGLYNEQFF

d_call: -
j_call: TRBJ2-1
v_call: TRBV2
clone_size: few
cdr3_nt: TGTGCCAGCAGCCCCGGGACCTCCAGCAATGAGCAGTTCTTC
cdr3_aa: CASSPGTSSNEQFF

d_call: -
j_call: TRBJ1-2
v_call: TRBV7-3
clone_size: once
cdr3_nt: TGCGCCAGCAGCCAACCCACCCAGGGATACTATGGCTACACCTTC
cdr3_aa: CASSQPTQGYYGYTF

d_call: -
j_call: TRBJ2-7
v_call: TRBV28
clone_size: once
cdr3_nt: TGTGCCAGCAGTTTAGGGGCGTACGAGCAGTACTTC
cdr3_aa: CASSLGAYEQYF

d_call: -
j_call: TRBJ2-3
v_call: TRBV21-1
clone_size: few
cdr3_nt: TGTGCCAGCAGCAAACCCTGTGGTAGCGGCACTGGATCAGATACGCAGTATTTT
cdr3_aa: CASSKPCGSGTGSDTQYF

d_call: -
j_call: TRBJ2-2
v_call: TRBV7-6
clone_size: -
cdr3_nt: TGTGCCAGCAGCTTTACTAGTCTCACCGGGGAGCTGTTTTTT
cdr3_aa: CASSFTSLTGELFF

d_call: TRBD1
j_call: TRBJ2-5
v_call: TRBV28
clone_size: -
cdr3_nt: TGTGCCAGCAGTGAGGGACAGGGAGTTGCGGAGACCCAGTACTTC
cdr3_aa: CASSEGQGVAETQYF

d_call: -
j_call: TRBJ2-2
v_call: TRBV7-3
clone_size: -
cdr3_nt: TGTGCCAGCAGCTTAAGCTGGGAGACCGGGGAGCTGTTTTTT
cdr3_aa: CASSLSWETGELFF

d_call: -
j_call: TRBJ1-5
v_call: TRBV5-1
clone_size: -
cdr3_nt: TGCGCCAGCAGCCCCTATTTGGCCCAGCATTTT
cdr3_aa: CASSPYLAQHF